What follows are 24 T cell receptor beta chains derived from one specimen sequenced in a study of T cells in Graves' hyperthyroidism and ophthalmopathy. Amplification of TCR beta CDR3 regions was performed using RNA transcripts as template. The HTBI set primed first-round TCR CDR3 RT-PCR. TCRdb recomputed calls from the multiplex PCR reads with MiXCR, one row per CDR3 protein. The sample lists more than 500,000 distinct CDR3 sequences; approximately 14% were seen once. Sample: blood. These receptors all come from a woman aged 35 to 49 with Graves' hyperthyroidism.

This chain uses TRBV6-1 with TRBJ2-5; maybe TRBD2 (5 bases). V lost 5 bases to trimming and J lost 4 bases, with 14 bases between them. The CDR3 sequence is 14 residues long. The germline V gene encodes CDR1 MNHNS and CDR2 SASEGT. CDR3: CASSQSGTRETQYF. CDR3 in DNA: TGTGCCAGCAGTCAAAGCGGAACTCGAGAGACCCAGTACTTC.

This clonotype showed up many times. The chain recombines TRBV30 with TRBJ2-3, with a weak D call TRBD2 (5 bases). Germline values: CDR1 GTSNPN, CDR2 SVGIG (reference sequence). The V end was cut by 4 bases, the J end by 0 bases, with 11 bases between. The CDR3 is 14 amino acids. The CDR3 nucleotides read TGTGCCTGGACAGCAAGGACTAGCACAGATACGCAGTATTTT. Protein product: CAWTARTSTDTQYF.

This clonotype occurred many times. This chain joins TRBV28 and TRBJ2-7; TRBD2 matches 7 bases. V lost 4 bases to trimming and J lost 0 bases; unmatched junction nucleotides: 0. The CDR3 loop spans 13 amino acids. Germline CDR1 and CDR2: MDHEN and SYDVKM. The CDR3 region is CASSWGGSYEQYF. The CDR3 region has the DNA TGTGCCAGCAGTTGGGGGGGCTCCTACGAGCAGTACTTC.

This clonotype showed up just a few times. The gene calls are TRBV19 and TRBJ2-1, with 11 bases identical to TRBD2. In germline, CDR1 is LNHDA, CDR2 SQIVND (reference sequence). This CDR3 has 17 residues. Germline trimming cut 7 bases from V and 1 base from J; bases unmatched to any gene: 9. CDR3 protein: CASKETSGVLSYNEQFF. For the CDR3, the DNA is TGTGCCAGTAAGGAGACTAGCGGGGTCCTTTCCTACAATGAGCAGTTCTTC.

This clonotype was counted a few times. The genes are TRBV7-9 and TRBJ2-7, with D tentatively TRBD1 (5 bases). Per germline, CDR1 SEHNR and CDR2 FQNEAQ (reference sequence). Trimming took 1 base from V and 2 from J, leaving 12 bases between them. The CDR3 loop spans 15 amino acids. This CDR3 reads CASSLGQGGPYEQYF. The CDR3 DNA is TGTGCCAGCAGCTTAGGCCAGGGCGGCCCCTACGAGCAGTACTTC.

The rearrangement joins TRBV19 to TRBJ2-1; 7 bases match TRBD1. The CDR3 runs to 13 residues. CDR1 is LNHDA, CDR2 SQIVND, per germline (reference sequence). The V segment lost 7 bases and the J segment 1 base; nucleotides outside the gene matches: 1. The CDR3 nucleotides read TGTGCCAGTAAGGGACAGTCCTACAATGAGCAGTTCTTC. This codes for CASKGQSYNEQFF.

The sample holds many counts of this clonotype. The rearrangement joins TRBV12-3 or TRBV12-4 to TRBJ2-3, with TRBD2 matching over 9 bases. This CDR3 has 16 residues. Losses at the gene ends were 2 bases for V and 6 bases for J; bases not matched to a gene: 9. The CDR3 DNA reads TGTGCCAGCAGTTTAAGGGGAGCGGGAGGTCGGGATACGCAGTATTTT. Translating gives CASSLRGAGGRDTQYF.

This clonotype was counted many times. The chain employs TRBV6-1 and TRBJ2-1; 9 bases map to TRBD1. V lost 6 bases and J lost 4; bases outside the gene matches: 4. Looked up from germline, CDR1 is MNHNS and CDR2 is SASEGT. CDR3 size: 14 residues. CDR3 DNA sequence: TGTGCCAGCAGGGACAGGGGCGGGTACAATGAGCAGTTCTTC. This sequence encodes CASRDRGGYNEQFF.

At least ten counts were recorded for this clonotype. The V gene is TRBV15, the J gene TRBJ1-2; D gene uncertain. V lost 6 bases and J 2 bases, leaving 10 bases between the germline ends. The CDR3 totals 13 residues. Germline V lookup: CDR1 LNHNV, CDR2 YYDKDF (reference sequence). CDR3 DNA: TGTGCCACCAGTCCGGATTCCAACTATGGCTACACCTTC. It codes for CATSPDSNYGYTF.

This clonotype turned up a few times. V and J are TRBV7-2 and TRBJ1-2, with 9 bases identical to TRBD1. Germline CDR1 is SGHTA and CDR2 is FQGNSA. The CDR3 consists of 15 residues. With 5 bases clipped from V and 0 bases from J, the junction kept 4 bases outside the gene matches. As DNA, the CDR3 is TGTGCCAGCAGCCTCGGACAGGGGCCTAACTATGGCTACACCTTC. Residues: CASSLGQGPNYGYTF.

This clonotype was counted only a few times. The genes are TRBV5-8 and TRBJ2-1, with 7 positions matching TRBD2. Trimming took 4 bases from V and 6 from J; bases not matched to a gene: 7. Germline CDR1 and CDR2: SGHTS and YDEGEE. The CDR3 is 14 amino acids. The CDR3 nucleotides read TGTGCCAGCAGCCCTGGACTAGTTGTCAATGAGCAGTTCTTC. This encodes CASSPGLVVNEQFF.

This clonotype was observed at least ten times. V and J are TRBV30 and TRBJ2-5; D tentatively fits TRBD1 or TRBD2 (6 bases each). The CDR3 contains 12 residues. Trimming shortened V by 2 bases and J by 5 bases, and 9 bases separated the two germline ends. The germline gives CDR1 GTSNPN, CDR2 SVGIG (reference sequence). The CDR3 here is CAWSRGRETQYF. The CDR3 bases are TGTGCCTGGAGTCGGGGGCGGGAGACCCAGTACTTC.

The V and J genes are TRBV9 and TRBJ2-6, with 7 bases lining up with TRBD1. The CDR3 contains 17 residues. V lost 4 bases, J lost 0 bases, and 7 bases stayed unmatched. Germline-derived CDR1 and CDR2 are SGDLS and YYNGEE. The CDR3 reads CASSFRDRASGANVLTF. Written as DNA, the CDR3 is TGTGCCAGCAGCTTCCGGGACAGAGCCTCTGGGGCCAACGTCCTGACTTTC.

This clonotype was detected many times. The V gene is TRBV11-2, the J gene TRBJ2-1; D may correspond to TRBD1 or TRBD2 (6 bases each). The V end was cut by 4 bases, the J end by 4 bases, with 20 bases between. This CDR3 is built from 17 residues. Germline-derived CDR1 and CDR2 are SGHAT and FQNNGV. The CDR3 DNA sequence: TGTGCCAGCAGCTCCGCCTACAGGGAGCGGGCTTACAATGAGCAGTTCTTC. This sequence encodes CASSSAYRERAYNEQFF.

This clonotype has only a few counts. The CDR3 coding sequence is TGCGCCAGCAGCTACAGGGGGCTTGATGGCTACACCTTC. Its translation is CASSYRGLDGYTF. This chain connects TRBV4-1 to TRBJ1-2; 9 positions match TRBD1. This CDR3 has 13 amino acids. Unmatched junction bases numbered 4, after V lost 5 bases and J lost 6 bases. CDR1 MGHRA and CDR2 YSYEKL come from the germline V gene.

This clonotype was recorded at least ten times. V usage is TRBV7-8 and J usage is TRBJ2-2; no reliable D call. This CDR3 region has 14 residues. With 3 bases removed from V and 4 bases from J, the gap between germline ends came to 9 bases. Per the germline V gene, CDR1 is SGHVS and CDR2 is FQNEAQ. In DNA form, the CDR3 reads TGTGCCAGCAGCTTTGATGCACCCACCGGGGAGCTGTTTTTT. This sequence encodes CASSFDAPTGELFF.

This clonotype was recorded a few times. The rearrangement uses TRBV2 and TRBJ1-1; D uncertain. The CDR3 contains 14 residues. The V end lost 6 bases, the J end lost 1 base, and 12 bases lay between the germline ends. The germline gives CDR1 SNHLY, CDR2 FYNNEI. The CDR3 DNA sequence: TGTGCCAGCAGGGTCCAAGAGGCGAACACTGAAGCTTTCTTT. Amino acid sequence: CASRVQEANTEAFF.

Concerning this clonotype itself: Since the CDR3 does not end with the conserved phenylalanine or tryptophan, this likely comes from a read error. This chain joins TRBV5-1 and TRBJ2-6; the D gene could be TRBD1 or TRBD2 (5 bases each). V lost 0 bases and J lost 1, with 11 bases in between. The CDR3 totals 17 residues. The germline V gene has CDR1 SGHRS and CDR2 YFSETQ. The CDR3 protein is CASSLEWGTSGANVLTS. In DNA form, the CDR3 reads TGCGCCAGCAGCTTGGAGTGGGGGACGTCTGGGGCCAACGTCCTGACTTCC.

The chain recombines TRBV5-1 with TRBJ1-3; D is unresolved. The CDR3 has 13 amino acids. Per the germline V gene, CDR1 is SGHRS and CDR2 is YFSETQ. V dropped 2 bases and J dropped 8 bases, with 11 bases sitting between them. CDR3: CASSFQAGDTIYF. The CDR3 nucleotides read TGCGCCAGCAGCTTCCAGGCCGGGGACACCATATATTTT.

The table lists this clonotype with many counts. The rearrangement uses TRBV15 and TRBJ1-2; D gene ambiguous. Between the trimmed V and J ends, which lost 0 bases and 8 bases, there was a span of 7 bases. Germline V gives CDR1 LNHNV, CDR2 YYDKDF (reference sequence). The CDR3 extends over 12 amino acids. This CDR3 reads CATSRDHRGYTF. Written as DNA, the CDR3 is TGTGCCACCAGCAGAGATCATCGGGGCTACACCTTC. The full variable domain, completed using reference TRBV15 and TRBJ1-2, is DAMVIQNPRYQVTQFGKPVTLSCSQTLNHNVMYWYQQKSSQAPKLLFHYYDKDFNNEADTPDNFQSRRPNTSFCFLDIRSPGLGDTAMYLCATSRDHRGYTFGSGTRLTVV.

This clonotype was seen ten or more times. This chain's CDR3 is CASTGVETQYF. Written as DNA, the CDR3 is TGTGCCAGCACAGGCGTTGAGACCCAGTACTTC. The rearrangement links TRBV2 to TRBJ2-5, with D uncertain. Trimming removed 7 bases at V and 5 bases at J, with 8 bases between. The germline gives CDR1 SNHLY, CDR2 FYNNEI. This CDR3 comprises 11 residues.

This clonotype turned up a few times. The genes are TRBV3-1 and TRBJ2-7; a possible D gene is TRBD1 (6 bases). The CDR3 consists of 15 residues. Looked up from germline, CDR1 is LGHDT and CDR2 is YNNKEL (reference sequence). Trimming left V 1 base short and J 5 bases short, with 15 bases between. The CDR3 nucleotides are TGTGCCAGCAGCCAAGTGGGTTTACAGGGAAACGAGCAGTACTTC. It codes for CASSQVGLQGNEQYF.

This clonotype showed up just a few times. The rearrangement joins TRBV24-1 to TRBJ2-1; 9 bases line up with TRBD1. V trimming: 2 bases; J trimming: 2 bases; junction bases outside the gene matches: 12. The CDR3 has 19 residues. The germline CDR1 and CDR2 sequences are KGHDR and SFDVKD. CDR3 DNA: TGTGCCACCAGTGATTCAGCCGGGACAGGGAACTGGGCCTACAATGAGCAGTTCTTC. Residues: CATSDSAGTGNWAYNEQFF.

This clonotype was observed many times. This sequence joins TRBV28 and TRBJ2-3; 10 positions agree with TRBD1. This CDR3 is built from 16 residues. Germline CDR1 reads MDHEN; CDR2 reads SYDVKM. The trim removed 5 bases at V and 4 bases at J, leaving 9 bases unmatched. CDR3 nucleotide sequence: TGTGCCAGCAGTCCACCGGGACAGGGGTGGGCAGATACGCAGTATTTT. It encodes CASSPPGQGWADTQYF.